A selection of T cell receptor beta chains follows, all from one sample in a study of cytomegalovirus exposure and HLA in healthy donors. Profiled with immunoSEQ multiplex PCR; TCRdb holds only in-frame clones, not every one. The repertoire includes about 230,000 clones, around 78% of them detected once, and approximately 0.49% sits in the top ten. The sample taken for sequencing was PBMCs. These receptors came from a boy younger than 18 in good health and CMV-seronegative. The CDR3 runs from the conserved cysteine through the conserved F or W. A D gene is named only where the DNA matches it firmly. Expanded clones are given a class, and other clones once, few, many or no size at all.

CDR3 protein	CDR3 DNA	clone size	J gene	D gene	V gene
CASSPGTGKNTIYF	TGTGCCAGCAGCCCCGGGACAGGGAAAAACACCATATATTTT	NA	TRBJ1-3	TRBD1	TRBV2
CASSLRPGQGLEFYYEQYF	TGCGCCAGCAGCTTGCGCCCGGGACAGGGACTCGAATTCTACTACGAGCAGTACTTC	NA	TRBJ2-7	TRBD1	TRBV5-1
CASSPEGLNTEAFF	TGTGCCAGCAGCCCCGAGGGCCTGAACACTGAAGCTTTCTTT	NA	TRBJ1-1	NA	TRBV9
CASSLTGGSYVVQYF	TGCGCCAGCAGCCTGACTGGCGGGTCCTACGTTGTGCAGTACTTC	few	TRBJ2-7	NA	TRBV10-2
CASSQEVSPRASGRGNTGELFF	TGCGCCAGCAGCCAAGAAGTTTCCCCCCGGGCTAGCGGGAGGGGGAACACCGGGGAGCTGTTTTTT	few	TRBJ2-2	TRBD2	TRBV4-1
CASSKTGTGYGYTF	TGTGCCAGTAGTAAGACCGGGACAGGCTATGGCTACACCTTC	NA	TRBJ1-2	TRBD1	TRBV19
CASSGGWEGSYGYTF	TGTGCCAGCAGCGGGGGGTGGGAGGGGTCCTATGGCTACACCTTC	NA	TRBJ1-2	NA	TRBV5-6
CASSLSHTRTGRAVEQFF	TGTGCCAGCAGCTTATCCCATACCAGGACTGGGAGGGCAGTTGAGCAGTTCTTC	NA	TRBJ2-1	TRBD2	TRBV5-4
CASSQDRNNQPQHF	TGTGCCAGCAGTCAGGACAGGAACAATCAGCCCCAGCATTTT	once	TRBJ1-5	TRBD1	TRBV5-4
CASSLTEANTGELFF	TGCGCCAGCTCATTGACAGAAGCGAACACCGGGGAGCTGTTTTTT	NA	TRBJ2-2	NA	TRBV5-1
CASSKQGPLHF	TGTGCCAGTAGTAAGCAGGGTCCTCTCCACTTT	few	TRBJ1-6	NA	TRBV19
CASSELGRPENTEAFF	TGTGCCAGCAGTGAGCTCGGGAGGCCGGAGAACACTGAAGCTTTCTTT	NA	TRBJ1-1	NA	TRBV2
CASSPVTGRTEAFF	TGTGCCAGCAGCCCCGTGACAGGGCGAACTGAAGCTTTCTTT	NA	TRBJ1-1	TRBD1	TRBV13
CASSLSESYEQYF	TGTGCCAGCAGCTTATCAGAATCCTACGAGCAGTACTTC	NA	TRBJ2-7	NA	TRBV7-8
CASSSSLSFGTQYF	TGTGCCAGCAGCTCTTCGCTATCCTTCGGTACGCAGTATTTT	NA	TRBJ2-3	NA	TRBV11-1
CASSLTGPGELFF	TGTGCCAGCAGCTTGACAGGGCCCGGGGAGCTGTTTTTT	few	TRBJ2-2	TRBD1	TRBV7-3
CASSRTGAVLGEAFF	TGTGCCAGCAGTAGGACAGGGGCCGTTCTCGGTGAAGCTTTCTTT	NA	TRBJ1-1	TRBD1	TRBV6-5
CASSSPGQGSYEQYF	TGTGCCAGCAGTTCACCGGGACAGGGTAGCTACGAGCAGTACTTC	NA	TRBJ2-7	TRBD1	TRBV27
CASSQPLQGASGNTIYF	TGCGCCAGCAGCCAACCGTTACAGGGGGCAAGTGGAAACACCATATATTTT	NA	TRBJ1-3	TRBD1	TRBV4-1
CASSYSYPDEQFF	TGTGCCAGCAGTTACTCGTACCCGGATGAGCAGTTCTTC	NA	TRBJ2-1	NA	TRBV6-5
CASSLGTFLVTDTQYF	TGTGCCAGCAGCCTCGGGACTTTTTTGGTCACAGATACGCAGTATTTT	NA	TRBJ2-3	NA	TRBV5-6
CASSYSGRGRIGELFF	TGTGCCAGCAGTTACTCGGGCAGGGGGCGGATCGGGGAGCTGTTTTTT	NA	TRBJ2-2	TRBD1	TRBV6-5
CASSEYFDRVVTDTQYF	TGTGCCAGCAGTGAATATTTCGACAGGGTGGTCACAGATACGCAGTATTTT	NA	TRBJ2-3	TRBD1	TRBV25-1
CASSSGGGETQYF	TGTGCCAGCAGCTCTGGAGGAGGGGAGACCCAGTACTTC	NA	TRBJ2-5	NA	TRBV6-1
CASSLLAGGDYNEQFF	TGCGCCAGCAGCCTTCTAGCGGGGGGAGACTACAATGAGCAGTTCTTC	NA	TRBJ2-1	TRBD2	TRBV4-1
CAWSQDRANSPLHF	TGTGCCTGGAGCCAGGACAGGGCAAATTCACCCCTCCACTTT	NA	TRBJ1-6	TRBD1	TRBV30
CASSVAGDRGLPSYEQYF	TGTGCCAGCAGCGTAGCAGGAGACAGGGGGCTCCCATCCTACGAGCAGTACTTC	NA	TRBJ2-7	TRBD1	TRBV9
CASRRCIRSNQPQHF	TGTGCCAGCAGGAGATGTATACGTAGCAATCAGCCCCAGCATTTT	once	TRBJ1-5	NA	TRBV28
CASSLLLTMGEQFF	TGTGCCAGCAGTTTATTATTGACTATGGGTGAGCAGTTCTTC	NA	TRBJ2-1	NA	TRBV27
CASSEGGLTEAFF	TGCGCCAGCAGTGAGGGGGGCCTTACTGAAGCTTTCTTT	NA	TRBJ1-1	NA	TRBV10-1
CASSIVAGPQHF	TGTGCCAGTAGTATAGTGGCAGGGCCCCAGCATTTT	NA	TRBJ1-5	NA	TRBV19
CASRAPYRSNTGELFF	TGTGCCAGCAGGGCCCCTTATCGTTCGAACACCGGGGAGCTGTTTTTT	NA	TRBJ2-2	NA	TRBV7-9
CASSTDGTAYNEQFF	TGTGCCAGTAGTACGGACGGGACAGCGTACAATGAGCAGTTCTTC	NA	TRBJ2-1	TRBD1	TRBV19
CASSSGRAGELFF	TGTGCCAGCAGCTCCGGGAGGGCCGGGGAGCTGTTTTTT	NA	TRBJ2-2	TRBD2	TRBV7-3
CASSLARGETQYF	TGTGCTAGCAGCTTAGCGCGAGGGGAGACCCAGTACTTC	NA	TRBJ2-5	NA	TRBV7-7
CASSLKGLKGYTF	TGTGCCAGCAGCTTGAAGGGGTTGAAAGGCTACACCTTC	NA	TRBJ1-2	NA	TRBV5-4
CASSLQSVSNQPQHF	TGTGCCAGCAGCTTACAGTCAGTTAGCAATCAGCCCCAGCATTTT	few	TRBJ1-5	NA	TRBV7-8
CASSTGQPNNQPQHF	TGTGCCAGCAGCACTGGACAGCCCAACAATCAGCCCCAGCATTTT	NA	TRBJ1-5	NA	TRBV21-1
CASSGTGHGGIFF	TGTGCCAGCAGCGGGACAGGGCATGGGGGGATCTTCTTT	few	TRBJ1-1	TRBD1	TRBV6-1
CASSPTGSTEALF	TGTGCCAGCAGCCCTACGGGGAGTACTGAAGCTCTCTTT	NA	TRBJ1-1	NA	TRBV7-9
CASSYSAGVGNYGYTF	TGTGCCAGCAGTTACTCCGCAGGGGTGGGTAACTATGGCTACACCTTC	NA	TRBJ1-2	NA	TRBV6-6
CASSLNRGRPRVYNQPQHF	TGTGCCAGCAGCCTCAATCGCGGGAGGCCCAGGGTTTACAATCAGCCCCAGCATTTT	NA	TRBJ1-5	NA	TRBV7-3
CASRPGQWNAEAFF	TGTGCCAGCAGACCGGGACAGTGGAACGCTGAAGCTTTCTTT	few	TRBJ1-1	TRBD1	TRBV7-9
CASSSTAADKSYEQYF	TGTGCCAGCAGCTCAACCGCGGCGGACAAAAGCTACGAGCAGTACTTC	NA	TRBJ2-7	NA	TRBV7-9
CASSPSNGTQYF	TGTGCCAGCAGCCCGTCCAACGGGACCCAGTACTTC	NA	TRBJ2-5	NA	TRBV6-1
CASGRFSYNSPLHF	TGTGCCAGCGGCAGATTCTCCTATAATTCACCCCTCCACTTT	NA	TRBJ1-6	NA	TRBV6-1
CASSVRTGGRWSEQYF	TGTGCCAGCAGCGTAAGGACAGGGGGGAGGTGGAGCGAGCAGTACTTC	NA	TRBJ2-7	TRBD1	TRBV7-9
CASSPSKGVAYQPQHF	TGTGCCAGCAGTCCCTCCAAGGGAGTAGCATATCAGCCCCAGCATTTT	NA	TRBJ1-5	NA	TRBV27
CASRGRVRDNEQYF	TGTGCCAGCAGGGGGAGGGTCCGGGACAACGAGCAGTACTTC	NA	TRBJ2-7	NA	TRBV2
CASSLKGQGYEQYF	TGTGCCAGCAGTTTAAAGGGACAGGGCTACGAGCAGTACTTC	NA	TRBJ2-7	TRBD1	TRBV27
CASREIQQGDADTQYF	TGTGCCAGCAGAGAAATTCAACAGGGGGATGCAGATACGCAGTATTTT	NA	TRBJ2-3	TRBD1	TRBV6-1
CASSLISGRPDTQYF	TGTGCCAGCAGCTTAATCTCTGGGAGGCCAGATACGCAGTATTTT	once	TRBJ2-3	NA	TRBV7-6